This T cell receptor (beta chain) comes out of a study of T cells in Graves' hyperthyroidism and ophthalmopathy. RNA transcripts yielded amplified TCR beta CDR3 regions. A first-round RT-PCR of the TCR CDR3 used the HTBI primer set. TCRdb recomputed calls from the multiplex PCR reads with MiXCR, one row per CDR3 protein. The table includes about 92,000 distinct CDR3 sequences, over 50% detected once. The germline V gene encodes CDR1 ENHRY and CDR2 SYGVKD. The ends lost 5 bases at V and 3 bases at J; junction bases unmatched: 12. This CDR3 has 16 amino acids. The source material was blood. This clonotype originated in a woman aged 40 to 50 with Graves' hyperthyroidism. The V gene is TRBV10-3, the J gene TRBJ1-2; TRBD1 matches 7 bases. CDR3 amino acids: CAISPGGDRHYYGYTF. CDR3 sequence (DNA): TGTGCCATCAGTCCTGGCGGGGACAGACACTACTATGGCTACACCTTC.